This T cell receptor beta chain was found in a study of blood T cell repertoires in COVID-19. Original processing methods: Nucleated cell counts were estimated from reference gene primer amplification. Repertoires were generated with immunoSEQ multiplex PCR, while TCRdb's copy carries only in-frame clones and drops some. V, J and clone size derive from that table, while D and trimming were established from the DNA sequence. Of about 50,000 clones in the sample, roughly 90% were seen once. Deletions cut 2 bases from V and 1 base from J, with 8 bases between. From germline, CDR1 is MNHEY and CDR2 SVGAGI. The CDR3 has 14 amino acids.

This TCR derives from a human donor in a cohort sampled during active COVID-19. The rearrangement links TRBV6-5 to TRBJ1-1; tentatively, D is TRBD1 (5 bases). The source material was peripheral blood. CDR3 DNA sequence: TGTGCCAGCAGTTACCGACAGTGGAACACTGAAGCTTTCTTT. Its protein is CASSYRQWNTEAFF.